The 21 T cell receptor beta chains given below trace back to one sample, sequenced in a study of CD8 T cells in ankylosing spondylitis. MiXCR, applied by TCRdb to the 5' RACE reads, yields one record per CDR3 protein. The sample holds 200,000 to 300,000 distinct CDR3 sequences; roughly 8.6% are singletons and the top ten take approximately 6.2%. The specimen was blood, either unsorted or a sorted T cell fraction (not recorded which). The receptors shown here come from a male donor with ankylosing spondylitis or in good health (not recorded which).

This clonotype was seen at least ten times. The genes are TRBV24-1 and TRBJ2-3; D remains ambiguous. The V and J ends lost 7 bases and 6 bases respectively, with 7 bases between them. CDR3 size: 11 residues. CDR1 and CDR2 (germline): KGHDR, SFDVKD. The CDR3 nucleotides are TGTGCCACCAGCCTAGGGGATACGCAGTATTTT. It yields the protein CATSLGDTQYF.

CDR3 DNA sequence: TGTGCCAGCAGTTACTCTTGGACAGGGGGTGGTGAGCAGTTCTTC. This codes for CASSYSWTGGGEQFF. The V and J genes are TRBV6-5 and TRBJ2-1; the match to TRBD1 covers 10 bases. This CDR3 contains 15 residues. Looked up from germline, CDR1 is MNHEY and CDR2 is SVGAGI. J lost 9 bases, V lost 0 bases, and 5 bases had no gene match.

This clonotype was counted ten times or more. The chain couples TRBV7-6 to TRBJ2-3; either TRBD1 or TRBD2 may supply D (5 bases each). V was cut by 4 bases and J by 0 bases, with 11 bases left in between. Germline V gene data show CDR1 as SGHVS and CDR2 as FNYEAQ. The CDR3 is made up of 15 amino acids. This chain's CDR3 is CASSSSGRSTDTQYF. DNA for the CDR3: TGTGCCAGCAGCTCCTCGGGGCGGAGCACAGATACGCAGTATTTT.

At least ten counts were recorded for this clonotype. V gene TRBV19 combines with J gene TRBJ1-1, with unresolved D. The CDR3 length is 12 residues. Per the germline V gene, CDR1 is LNHDA and CDR2 is SQIVND (reference sequence). Trimming removed 9 bases from V and 4 bases from J, with 12 bases in between. CDR3 region: CARPRHPTEAFF. The CDR3 DNA follows: TGTGCCAGGCCTCGACATCCCACTGAAGCTTTCTTT.

The rearrangement uses TRBV18 and TRBJ2-5, with 12 nucleotides matching TRBD2. This CDR3 is 16 amino acids long. Germline CDR1 and CDR2: KGHSH and LQKENI. Unmatched junction bases numbered 7, after V lost 3 bases and J lost 5 bases. The CDR3 here is CASSPTSGSAGETQYF. CDR3 nucleotide sequence: TGTGCCAGCTCACCGACTAGCGGGAGTGCTGGGGAGACCCAGTACTTC.

CDR3 coding DNA: TGTGCCAGCTTAGAACTGGGGCGGGAGCGTGCGGATACGCAGTATTTT. Protein sequence: CASLELGRERADTQYF. The chain couples TRBV7-8 to TRBJ2-3; 7 bases fit TRBD2. Germline trimming cut 8 bases from V and 6 bases from J; bases unmatched to any gene: 17. Germline lookup yields CDR1 SGHVS and CDR2 FQNEAQ. CDR3 length equals 16 residues.

This clonotype was observed many times. The chain has TRBV30 and TRBJ1-1; weak D call: TRBD1 (6 bases). Germline-derived CDR1 and CDR2 are GTSNPN and SVGIG (reference sequence). V dropped 5 bases and J dropped 1 base, with 20 bases sitting between them. CDR3 length: 16 residues. Here the CDR3 DNA reads TGTGCCTGGGACGGACAGTTGGGGGGACCGAACACTGAAGCTTTCTTT. Protein: CAWDGQLGGPNTEAFF. The complete variable domain, with remaining parts taken from reference TRBV30 and TRBJ1-1, reads SQTIHQWPATLVQPVGSPLSLECTVEGTSNPNLYWYRQAAGRGLQLLFYSVGIGQISSEVPQNLSASRPQDRQFILSSKKLLLSDSGFYLCAWDGQLGGPNTEAFFGQGTRLTVV.

This clonotype was observed a handful of times. The chain has TRBV5-1 and TRBJ2-1; D call uncertain. V was shortened by 4 bases and J by 0 bases, with 17 bases between the two germline ends. This CDR3 has 17 amino acids. The germline V gene encodes CDR1 SGHRS and CDR2 YFSETQ. This CDR3 is CASSPGRWEGSYNEQFF. The CDR3 region has the DNA TGCGCCAGCAGCCCCGGTAGGTGGGAAGGCTCCTACAATGAGCAGTTCTTC.

Many counts were recorded for this clonotype. The CDR3 nucleotides are TGTGCCAGCAGTTCCAACTACGCCGGGGAGCTGTTTTTT. This encodes CASSSNYAGELFF. The chain recombines TRBV6-5 with TRBJ2-2; D remains ambiguous. This CDR3 is 13 amino acids long. Germline V gene lookup returns CDR1 MNHEY and CDR2 SVGAGI. V was clipped by 4 bases and J by 6 bases, with 9 bases between them.

As to this clonotype: This may arise from a read error, as a much more abundant clone is one base away. V and J are TRBV5-1 and TRBJ2-2; D unclear. From germline, CDR1 is SGHRS and CDR2 YFSETQ. V dropped 7 bases and J dropped 10 bases, with 11 bases sitting between them. The CDR3 length is 11 residues. Here the CDR3 reads CASAQAEELFF. DNA of the CDR3: TGCGCCAGCGCCCAAGCCGAGGAGCTGTTTTTT. Complete variable domain (other parts from reference TRBV5-1 and TRBJ2-2): KAGVTQTPRYLIKTRGQQVTLSCSPISGHRSVSWYQQTPGQGLQFLFEYFSETQRNKGNFPGRFSGRQFSNSRSEMNVSTLELGDSALYLCASAQAEELFFGEGSRLTVL.

In its sample, this clonotype was seen many times. The chain joins TRBV29-1 to TRBJ1-4; D is unclear. CDR1 and CDR2 (germline): SQVTM, ANQGSEA. Trimming removed 4 bases at V and 1 base at J, with 10 bases between. There are 14 residues in the CDR3. This chain's CDR3 is CSVVSSKTNEKLFF. CDR3 sequence (DNA): TGCAGCGTTGTGTCCTCGAAAACTAATGAAAAACTGTTTTTT.

As for this clonotype: This clone may be a read error of a much larger clone one base away. The chain links TRBV20-1 to TRBJ2-1; no definite D call. The germline CDR1 and CDR2 sequences are DFQATT and SNEGSKA (reference sequence). V was pared by 4 bases and J by 4 bases, with 17 bases between. The CDR3 loop spans 15 amino acids. Here the CDR3 DNA reads TGCAGTGCTACACGCTCCAGGCCGGGTTACAATGAGCAGTTCTTC. Translation: CSATRSRPGYNEQFF.

This clonotype was picked up many times. The chain combines TRBV3-1 with TRBJ1-1; D possibly corresponds to TRBD1 (5 bases). The CDR3 contains 18 residues. Per the germline V gene, CDR1 is LGHDT and CDR2 is YNNKEL (reference sequence). V lost 0 bases and J 6 bases, leaving 23 bases between the germline ends. The CDR3 DNA reads as TGTGCCAGCAGCCAAGAACTCACTCAATGGGGGACTCGTCCTGAAGCTTTCTTT. Encoded protein: CASSQELTQWGTRPEAFF.

This clonotype was seen more than once but under ten times. V gene TRBV7-9 combines with J gene TRBJ1-2, with TRBD1 as a possible D gene (5 bases). The CDR3 covers 16 residues. Germline assignment: CDR1 SEHNR and CDR2 FQNEAQ (reference sequence). V was cut by 1 base and J by 4 bases, with 16 bases left in between. CDR3: CASSLVGREGPYGYTF. The DNA of the CDR3 is TGTGCCAGCAGCTTAGTCGGCAGGGAAGGGCCCTATGGCTACACCTTC.

This clonotype showed up many times. This rearrangement joins TRBV29-1 to TRBJ1-3; D is ambiguous. In germline, CDR1 is SQVTM, CDR2 ANQGSEA. The CDR3 runs to 15 residues. V was pared by 0 bases and J by 0 bases, with 9 bases between. CDR3 nucleotide sequence: TGCAGCGTTGAAGATCGACGTTTCTCTGGAAACACCATATATTTT. Protein sequence: CSVEDRRFSGNTIYF.

This clonotype was seen many times. The chain combines TRBV12-3 or TRBV12-4 with TRBJ1-5; TRBD1 is a possible D gene (5 bases). V was cut by 6 bases and J by 5 bases, with 17 bases left in between. This CDR3 is built from 15 residues. The CDR3 spells CASSRGTATHQPQHF. The CDR3 region has the DNA TGTGCCAGCAGCCGAGGGACTGCAACTCATCAGCCCCAGCATTTT.

This clonotype came up many times. The gene calls are TRBV20-1 and TRBJ2-1; 9 bases line up with TRBD1. The germline gives CDR1 DFQATT, CDR2 SNEGSKA (reference sequence). The CDR3 totals 16 residues. The ends lost 3 bases at V and 1 base at J; junction bases unmatched: 7. Here the CDR3 DNA reads TGCAGTGCTAGGGCGCCGGGACAGGGTTCCTACAATGAGCAGTTCTTC. The encoded protein is CSARAPGQGSYNEQFF.

V is TRBV7-2 and J is TRBJ2-3, with D possibly matching TRBD2 (5 bases). Germline CDR1 is SGHTA and CDR2 is FQGNSA. V lost 5 bases, J lost 4 bases, and 7 bases lay in between. The length of the CDR3 is 12 residues. CDR3 sequence (DNA): TGTGCCAGCAGCGGGGAGCCAGATACGCAGTATTTT. This translates into CASSGEPDTQYF.

This clonotype was counted ten times or more. The chain uses TRBV29-1 and TRBJ1-1; D not resolved. This CDR3 is built from 11 residues. Germline V gene lookup returns CDR1 SQVTM and CDR2 ANQGSEA. Trimming left V 5 bases short and J 0 bases short, with 4 bases between. CDR3 DNA: TGCAGCGTTCTGATGAACACTGAAGCTTTCTTT. It translates to CSVLMNTEAFF. The full variable domain, completed using reference TRBV29-1 and TRBJ1-1, is SAVISQKPSRDICQRGTSLTIQCQVDSQVTMMFWYRQQPGQSLTLIATANQGSEATYESGFVIDKFPISRPNLTFSTLTVSNMSPEDSSIYLCSVLMNTEAFFGQGTRLTVV.

The chain joins TRBV5-6 to TRBJ2-4; no definite D call. CDR3 length: 15 amino acids. V dropped 0 bases and J dropped 4 bases, with 11 bases sitting between them. Germline CDR1 and CDR2: SGHDT and YYEEEE. CDR3 DNA sequence: TGTGCCAGCAGCTTGGTGGGCGCAGCGAAAAACATTCAGTACTTC. This gives the protein CASSLVGAAKNIQYF.

In the case of this clonotype: Being one base from a much bigger clone, this may be a read error. The chain has TRBV5-1 and TRBJ1-2, with a tentative D call TRBD1 (6 bases). The CDR3 is 12 residues long. CDR1 is SGHRS, CDR2 YFSETQ, per germline. The CDR3 DNA reads TGCGCCAGCAGCTACGACAGGTCTGGCGACACCTTC. It specifies CASSYDRSGDTF. Combining the CDR3 with reference TRBV5-1 and TRBJ1-2 gives the whole variable domain KAGVTQTPRYLIKTRGQQVTLSCSPISGHRSVSWYQQTPGQGLQFLFEYFSETQRNKGNFPGRFSGRQFSNSRSEMNVSTLELGDSALYLCASSYDRSGDTFGSGTRLTVV.